Listed below are T cell receptor beta chains from one sample, sequenced in a study of PD-L1 blockade in urothelial cancer. Some clones are missing from TCRdb's copy, which holds only in-frame ones; the method was immunoSEQ multiplex PCR. The repertoire holds about 87,000 clones, with roughly 89% as singletons. Sample: PBMCs, taken around atezolizumab (anti-PD-L1) treatment. Receptor source: a man in his sixties with urothelial cancer. The CDR3 runs from the conserved cysteine through the conserved F or W. The D gene is left open where the match is weak. Clone size is given for some rows only: seen once, a few or many times, or a class if the clone is expanded.

V	D	J	size	CDR3	DNA
TRBV27	-	TRBJ2-1	once	CASSSIVPSYNEQFF	TGTGCCAGCAGTTCTATAGTGCCCTCCTACAATGAGCAGTTCTTC
TRBV11-2	-	TRBJ2-3	-	CASSLSTAVGDTQYF	TGTGCCAGCAGCTTATCAACGGCGGTCGGGGATACGCAGTATTTT
TRBV2	TRBD1	TRBJ1-5	-	CASSVRGISNQPQHF	TGTGCCAGCAGTGTCAGGGGGATTAGCAATCAGCCCCAGCATTTT
TRBV7-3	-	TRBJ2-3	once	CASSYADSTDTQYF	TGTGCCAGCAGCTATGCAGATAGCACAGATACGCAGTATTTT
TRBV2	-	TRBJ2-7	once	CASSEAQGLSYEQYF	TGTGCCAGCAGTGAAGCGCAGGGTCTCTCCTACGAGCAGTACTTC
TRBV28	-	TRBJ1-1	once	CASRTPDTSNTEAFF	TGTGCCAGCAGGACCCCGGACACCTCTAACACTGAAGCTTTCTTT
TRBV11-2	TRBD2	TRBJ2-7	-	CASSLGRLAGGSYEQYF	TGTGCCAGCAGCTTAGGTCGACTAGCGGGGGGCTCCTACGAGCAGTACTTC
TRBV19	-	TRBJ2-1	-	CASSVLAEQFF	TGTGCCAGTAGTGTCCTAGCGGAGCAGTTCTTC
TRBV18	TRBD1	TRBJ2-7	-	CASSRGQGIQYEQYF	TGTGCCAGCTCACGCGGACAGGGTATCCAATACGAGCAGTACTTC
TRBV19	-	TRBJ2-1	-	CASSIGEALRSEQFF	TGTGCCAGTAGTATCGGGGAGGCGTTACGGAGTGAGCAGTTCTTC
TRBV12-5	TRBD1	TRBJ1-1	-	CASGRDRVTEAFF	TGTGCTAGTGGGAGGGACAGGGTAACGGAAGCTTTCTTT
TRBV6-1	-	TRBJ2-7	-	CASRPPRDIRYEQYF	TGTGCCAGCAGGCCACCCCGGGACATTCGCTACGAGCAGTACTTC
TRBV2	-	TRBJ2-7	-	CASSEQALASLKQYF	TGTGCCAGCAGTGAACAAGCGCTAGCAAGCTTAAAGCAGTACTTC
TRBV10-2	-	TRBJ2-2	-	CASSESAGGGLTGELFF	TGCGCCAGCAGTGAGTCGGCGGGCGGCGGACTCACCGGGGAGCTGTTTTTT
TRBV7-2	-	TRBJ1-2	-	CASSLARSYGYTF	TGTGCCAGCAGCTTAGCGCGGTCCTATGGCTACACCTTC
TRBV4-1	TRBD2	TRBJ2-6	-	CASSQGWEGTGANVLTF	TGCGCCAGCAGCCAAGGGTGGGAGGGGACTGGGGCCAACGTCCTGACTTTC
TRBV28	-	TRBJ1-2	-	CASSSLYLTGYYGYTF	TGTGCCAGCAGTTCCTTATACTTGACAGGCTACTATGGCTACACCTTC
TRBV7-3	-	TRBJ1-3	-	CASRGGSSGGNTIYF	TGTGCCTCTAGAGGAGGGAGCTCCGGAGGAAACACCATATATTTT
TRBV5-4	-	TRBJ1-2	-	CASSLGQEGYTF	TGTGCCAGCAGCTTGGGACAGGAGGGCTACACCTTC
TRBV11-2	TRBD2	TRBJ2-3	-	CASSLTGTRGTDTQYF	TGTGCCAGCAGCCTAACCGGGACTAGGGGCACAGATACGCAGTATTTT
TRBV18	TRBD2	TRBJ2-7	once	CASSSGLAGTDEQYF	TGTGCCAGCTCATCTGGACTAGCGGGAACCGACGAGCAGTACTTC
TRBV18	TRBD2	TRBJ2-3	-	CASSPLAGGSTDTQYF	TGTGCCAGCTCACCACTAGCGGGTGGAAGCACAGATACGCAGTATTTT
TRBV6-5	TRBD1	TRBJ2-7	-	CASRPTGGPDEQYF	TGTGCCAGCAGACCGACAGGGGGTCCGGACGAGCAGTACTTC
TRBV30	TRBD1	TRBJ1-1	-	CAWSNGQGDTEAFF	TGTGCCTGGAGTAACGGACAGGGGGATACTGAAGCTTTCTTT
TRBV4-1	-	TRBJ2-1	-	CASSQVPGAYNEQFF	TGCGCCAGCAGCCAAGTGCCAGGGGCTTACAATGAGCAGTTCTTC
TRBV5-4	TRBD2	TRBJ2-5	few	CASSGDLAGETQYF	TGTGCCAGCAGCGGGGACCTAGCGGGAGAGACCCAGTACTTC
TRBV6-1	-	TRBJ1-4	-	CASSEPPTGVRSRKLFF	TGTGCCAGCAGTGAACCCCCTACCGGGGTAAGATCGCGAAAACTGTTTTTT
TRBV5-6	-	TRBJ1-2	-	CASSLVGSFGYGYTF	TGTGCCAGCAGCTTGGTGGGCAGCTTTGGCTATGGCTACACCTTC
TRBV7-2	TRBD2	TRBJ2-1	-	CASSPGTSGRGEQFF	TGTGCCAGCAGCCCCGGGACTAGCGGGAGGGGTGAGCAGTTCTTC
TRBV21-1	-	TRBJ2-7	-	CASITSGYSYEQYF	TGTGCCAGCATAACTAGCGGTTACTCCTACGAGCAGTACTTC
TRBV6-5	-	TRBJ1-3	-	CASSRDIYSGNTIYF	TGTGCCAGCAGTAGGGACATCTACTCTGGAAACACCATATATTTT
TRBV6-1	TRBD2	TRBJ2-3	-	CASRQPSGGADTQYF	TGTGCCAGCAGGCAACCTAGCGGGGGGGCAGATACGCAGTATTTT
TRBV5-1	TRBD1	TRBJ1-2	-	CASSQSGGVGYTF	TGCGCCAGCAGCCAATCAGGGGGCGTCGGCTACACCTTC
TRBV7-2	TRBD2	TRBJ2-7	-	CASSLDMTSGRADEQYF	TGTGCCAGCAGCTTAGATATGACTAGCGGGAGGGCCGACGAGCAGTACTTC